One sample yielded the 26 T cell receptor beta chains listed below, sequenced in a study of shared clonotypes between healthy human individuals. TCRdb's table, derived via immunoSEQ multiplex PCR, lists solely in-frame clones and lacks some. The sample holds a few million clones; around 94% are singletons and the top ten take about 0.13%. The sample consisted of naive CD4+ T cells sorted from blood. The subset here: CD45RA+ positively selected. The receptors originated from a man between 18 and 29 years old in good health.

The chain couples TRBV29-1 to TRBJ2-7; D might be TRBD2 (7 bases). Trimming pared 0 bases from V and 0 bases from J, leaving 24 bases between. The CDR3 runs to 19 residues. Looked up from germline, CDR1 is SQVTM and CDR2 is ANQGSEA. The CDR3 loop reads CSVEEPTRDGGLFSYEQYF. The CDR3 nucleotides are TGCAGCGTTGAAGAGCCCACCAGGGACGGGGGGCTTTTCTCCTACGAGCAGTACTTC.

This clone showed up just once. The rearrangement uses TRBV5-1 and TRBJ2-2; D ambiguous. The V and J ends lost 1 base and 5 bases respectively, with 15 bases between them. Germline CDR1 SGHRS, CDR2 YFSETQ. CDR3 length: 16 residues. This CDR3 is CASSLNQLEGTGELFF. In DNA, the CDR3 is TGCGCCAGCAGCTTGAACCAGCTCGAAGGAACCGGGGAGCTGTTTTTT.

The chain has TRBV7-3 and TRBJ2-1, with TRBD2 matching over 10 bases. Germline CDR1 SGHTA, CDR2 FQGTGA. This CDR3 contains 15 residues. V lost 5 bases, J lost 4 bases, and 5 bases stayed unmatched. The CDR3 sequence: CASSPSGGRYNEQFF. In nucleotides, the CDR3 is TGTGCCAGCAGCCCTAGCGGGGGCCGGTACAATGAGCAGTTCTTC.

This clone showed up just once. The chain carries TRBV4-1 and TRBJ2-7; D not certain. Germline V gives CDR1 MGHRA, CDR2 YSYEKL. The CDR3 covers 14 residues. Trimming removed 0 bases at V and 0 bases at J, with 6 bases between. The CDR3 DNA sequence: TGCGCCAGCAGCCAAGACTCATTCTCCTACGAGCAGTACTTC. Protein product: CASSQDSFSYEQYF.

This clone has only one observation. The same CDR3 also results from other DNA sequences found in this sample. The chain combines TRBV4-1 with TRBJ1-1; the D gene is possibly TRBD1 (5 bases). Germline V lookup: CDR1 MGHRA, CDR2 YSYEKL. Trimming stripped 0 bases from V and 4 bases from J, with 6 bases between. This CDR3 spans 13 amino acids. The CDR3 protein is CASSQDGGTEAFF. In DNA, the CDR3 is TGCGCCAGCAGCCAAGATGGGGGCACTGAAGCTTTCTTT.

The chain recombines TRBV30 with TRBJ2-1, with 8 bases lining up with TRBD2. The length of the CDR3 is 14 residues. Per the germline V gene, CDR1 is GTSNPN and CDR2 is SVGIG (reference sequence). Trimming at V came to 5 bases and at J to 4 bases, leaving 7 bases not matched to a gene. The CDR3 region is CAWSSGRRYNEQFF. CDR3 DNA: TGTGCCTGGTCTAGCGGGCGAAGGTACAATGAGCAGTTCTTC.

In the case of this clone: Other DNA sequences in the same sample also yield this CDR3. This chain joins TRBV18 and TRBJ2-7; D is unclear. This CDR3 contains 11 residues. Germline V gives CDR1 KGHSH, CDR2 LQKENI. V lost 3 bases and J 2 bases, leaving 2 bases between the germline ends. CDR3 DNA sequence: TGTGCCAGCTCACCCACCTACGAGCAGTACTTC. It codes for CASSPTYEQYF.

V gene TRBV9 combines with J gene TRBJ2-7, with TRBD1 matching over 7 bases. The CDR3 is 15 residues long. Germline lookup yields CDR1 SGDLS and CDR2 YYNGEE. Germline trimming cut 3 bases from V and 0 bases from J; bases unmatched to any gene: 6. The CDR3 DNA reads TGTGCCAGCAGCGCCCAACAGGGGCCCTCCTACGAGCAGTACTTC. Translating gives CASSAQQGPSYEQYF.

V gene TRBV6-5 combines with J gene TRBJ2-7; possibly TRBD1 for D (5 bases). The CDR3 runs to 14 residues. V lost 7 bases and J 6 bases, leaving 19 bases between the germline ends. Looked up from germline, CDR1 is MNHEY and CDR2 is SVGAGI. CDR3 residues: CASKAGQLVFEQYF. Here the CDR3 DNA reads TGTGCCAGCAAAGCAGGGCAGCTGGTCTTCGAGCAGTACTTC.

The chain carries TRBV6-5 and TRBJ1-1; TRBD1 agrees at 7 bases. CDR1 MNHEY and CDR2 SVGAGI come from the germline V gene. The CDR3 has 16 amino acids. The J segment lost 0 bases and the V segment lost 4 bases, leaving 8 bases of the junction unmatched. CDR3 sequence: CASSSWATGLNTEAFF. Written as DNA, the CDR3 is TGTGCCAGCAGTTCTTGGGCGACAGGGTTGAACACTGAAGCTTTCTTT.

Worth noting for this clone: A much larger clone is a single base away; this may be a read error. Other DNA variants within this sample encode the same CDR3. CDR3 protein: CASSLGETQYF. The CDR3 coding sequence is TGTGCCAGCAGTTTGGGAGAGACCCAGTACTTC. This chain links TRBV28 with TRBJ2-5; no clear D. The CDR3 consists of 11 residues. The V end was cut by 3 bases, the J end by 4 bases, with 3 bases between. CDR1 is MDHEN and CDR2 is SYDVKM in the germline V gene.

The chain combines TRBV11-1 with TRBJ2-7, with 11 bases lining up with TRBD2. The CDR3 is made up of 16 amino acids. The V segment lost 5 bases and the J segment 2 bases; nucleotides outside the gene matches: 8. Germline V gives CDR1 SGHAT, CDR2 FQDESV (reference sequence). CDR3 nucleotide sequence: TGTGCCAGCAGCCCATTAGCGGGGGGGCCTCCCTACGAGCAGTACTTC. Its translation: CASSPLAGGPPYEQYF.

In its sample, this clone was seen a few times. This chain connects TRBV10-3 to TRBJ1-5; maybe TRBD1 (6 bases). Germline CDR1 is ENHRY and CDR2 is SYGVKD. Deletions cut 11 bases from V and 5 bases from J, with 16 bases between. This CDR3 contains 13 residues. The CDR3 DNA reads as TGTGCCTCACGGGGGGCGGCCCATCAGCCCCAGCATTTT. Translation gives CASRGAAHQPQHF.

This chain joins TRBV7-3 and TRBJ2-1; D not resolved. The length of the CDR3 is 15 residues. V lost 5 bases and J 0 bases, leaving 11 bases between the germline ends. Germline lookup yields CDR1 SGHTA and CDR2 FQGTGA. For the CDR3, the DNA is TGTGCCAGCAGCCCTCTCGCCGGCTCCTACAATGAGCAGTTCTTC. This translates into CASSPLAGSYNEQFF.

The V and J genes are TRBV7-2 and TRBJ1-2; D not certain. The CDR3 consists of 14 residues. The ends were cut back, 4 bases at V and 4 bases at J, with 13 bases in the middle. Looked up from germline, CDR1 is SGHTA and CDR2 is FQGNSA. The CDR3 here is CASSSQSASYGYTF. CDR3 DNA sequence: TGTGCCAGCAGCTCCCAGAGCGCGAGCTATGGCTACACCTTC. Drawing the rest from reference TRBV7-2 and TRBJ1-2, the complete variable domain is GAGVSQSPSNKVTEKGKDVELRCDPISGHTALYWYRQSLGQGLEFLIYFQGNSAPDKSGLPSDRFSAERTGGSVSTLTIQRTQQEDSAVYLCASSSQSASYGYTFGSGTRLTVV.

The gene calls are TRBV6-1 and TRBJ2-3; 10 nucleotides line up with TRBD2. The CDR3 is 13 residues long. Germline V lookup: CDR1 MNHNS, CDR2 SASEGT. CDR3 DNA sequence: TGTGCTCGCCTAGCGGGGGACACAGATACGCAGTATTTT. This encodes CARLAGDTDTQYF.

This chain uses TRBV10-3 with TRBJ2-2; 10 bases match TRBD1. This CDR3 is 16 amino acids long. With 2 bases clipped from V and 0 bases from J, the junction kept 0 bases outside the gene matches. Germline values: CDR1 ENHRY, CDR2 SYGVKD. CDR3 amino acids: CAISEGTGANTGELFF. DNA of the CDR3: TGTGCCATCAGTGAGGGGACAGGGGCGAACACCGGGGAGCTGTTTTTT.

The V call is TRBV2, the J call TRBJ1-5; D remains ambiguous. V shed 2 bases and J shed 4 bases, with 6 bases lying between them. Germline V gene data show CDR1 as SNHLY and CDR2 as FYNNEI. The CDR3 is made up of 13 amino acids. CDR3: CASSESANQPQHF. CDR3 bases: TGTGCCAGCAGTGAATCCGCAAATCAGCCCCAGCATTTT.

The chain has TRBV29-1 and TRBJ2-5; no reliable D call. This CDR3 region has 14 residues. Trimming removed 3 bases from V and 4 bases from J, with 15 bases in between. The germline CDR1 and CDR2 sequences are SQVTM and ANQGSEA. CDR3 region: CSVDRQALGETQYF. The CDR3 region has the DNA TGCAGCGTTGATCGGCAGGCCTTGGGAGAGACCCAGTACTTC.

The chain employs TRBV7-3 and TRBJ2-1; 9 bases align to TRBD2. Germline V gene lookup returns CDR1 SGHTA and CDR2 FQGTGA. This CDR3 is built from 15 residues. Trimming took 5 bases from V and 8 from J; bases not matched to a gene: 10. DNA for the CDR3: TGTGCCAGCAGCCCGTTAGCGGGAGAGAGGGATGAGCAGTTCTTC. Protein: CASSPLAGERDEQFF.

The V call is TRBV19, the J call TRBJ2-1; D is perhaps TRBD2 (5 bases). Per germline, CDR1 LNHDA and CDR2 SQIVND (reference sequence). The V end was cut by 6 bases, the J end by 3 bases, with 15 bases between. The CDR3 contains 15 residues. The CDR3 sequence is CASRGPGRGYNEQFF. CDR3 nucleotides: TGTGCCAGTAGGGGCCCCGGACGGGGCTACAATGAGCAGTTCTTC.

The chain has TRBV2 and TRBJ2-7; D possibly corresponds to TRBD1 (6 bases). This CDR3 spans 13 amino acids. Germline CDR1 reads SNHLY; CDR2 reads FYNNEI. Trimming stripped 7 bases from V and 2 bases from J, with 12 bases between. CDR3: CASTPTGAYEQYF. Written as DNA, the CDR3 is TGTGCCAGCACCCCGACAGGCGCCTACGAGCAGTACTTC.

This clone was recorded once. The CDR3 sequence: CASSLKASAPTGYTF. DNA of the CDR3: TGTGCCAGCAGTTTAAAGGCCAGTGCACCTACGGGCTACACCTTC. The gene calls are TRBV7-6 and TRBJ1-2; no definite D call. Trimming shortened V by 6 bases and J by 8 bases, and 22 bases separated the two germline ends. Germline values: CDR1 SGHVS, CDR2 FNYEAQ. The CDR3 runs 15 residues.

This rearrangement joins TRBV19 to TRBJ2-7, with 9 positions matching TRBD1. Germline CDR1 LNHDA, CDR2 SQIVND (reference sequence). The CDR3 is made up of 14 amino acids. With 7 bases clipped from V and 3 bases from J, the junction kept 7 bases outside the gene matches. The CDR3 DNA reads TGTGCCAGTAATGGGGGACAGGGAAACTACGAGCAGTACTTC. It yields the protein CASNGGQGNYEQYF.

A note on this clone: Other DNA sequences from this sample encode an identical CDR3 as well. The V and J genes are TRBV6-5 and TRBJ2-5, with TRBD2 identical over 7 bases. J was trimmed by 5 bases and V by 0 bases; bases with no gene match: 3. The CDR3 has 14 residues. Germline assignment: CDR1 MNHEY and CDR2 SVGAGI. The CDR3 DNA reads TGTGCCAGCAGTTACTCCGGACTAGGCGAGACCCAGTACTTC. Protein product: CASSYSGLGETQYF.

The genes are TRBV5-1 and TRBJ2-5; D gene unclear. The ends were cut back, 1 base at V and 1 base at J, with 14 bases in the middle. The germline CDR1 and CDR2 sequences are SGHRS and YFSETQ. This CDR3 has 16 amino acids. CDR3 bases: TGCGCCAGCAGCTTGATGCCTGCAGGCAGCCAAGAGACCCAGTACTTC. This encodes CASSLMPAGSQETQYF.